This is a list of T cell receptor beta chains from one sample in a study of cytomegalovirus exposure and HLA in healthy donors. Libraries were prepared by immunoSEQ multiplex PCR; TCRdb keeps only in-frame clonotypes and omits some of them. Of about 120,000 clones listed, approximately 88% are singletons. Input material: PBMCs. Receptors originate from a woman aged 18 to 35 in good health and CMV-seropositive. The CDR3 runs from the conserved cysteine through the conserved F or W. The D gene is left open where the match is weak. Not all rows give a size; the values are once, few, many and, for expanded clones, a class.

cdr3_aa	cdr3_nt	v_call	clone_size	j_call	d_call
CATRYGTAANEKLFF	TGTGCCACCAGATATGGGACAGCGGCTAATGAAAAACTGTTTTTT	TRBV15	.	TRBJ1-4	TRBD1
CASSVAATAESYEQYF	TGTGCCAGCAGCGTAGCTGCCACAGCCGAATCCTACGAGCAGTACTTC	TRBV9	.	TRBJ2-7	.
CASSLRLAGGPSDTQYF	TGTGCCAGCTCACTCCGACTAGCGGGGGGGCCGTCAGATACGCAGTATTTT	TRBV18	.	TRBJ2-3	TRBD2
CASSPTEFYGYTF	TGTGCCAGCAGCCCGACTGAATTCTATGGCTACACCTTC	TRBV7-2	.	TRBJ1-2	.
CASSDQTSGGYEQFF	TGTGCCAGCAGTGATCAGACTAGCGGGGGATATGAGCAGTTCTTC	TRBV2	.	TRBJ2-1	TRBD2
CASSLALSGANVLTF	TGTGCCAGCAGCTTGGCCCTCTCTGGGGCCAACGTCCTGACTTTC	TRBV5-4	.	TRBJ2-6	.
CASSARTSGGRSEKLFF	TGTGCCAGTAGTGCCAGAACCTCAGGGGGCCGTTCTGAAAAACTGTTTTTT	TRBV19	once	TRBJ1-4	TRBD1
CASSIQGAHYGYTF	TGTGCCAGTAGTATACAGGGGGCCCACTATGGCTACACCTTC	TRBV19	.	TRBJ1-2	TRBD1
CASSSGQGVINEQFF	TGTGCCAGTAGTAGTGGACAGGGTGTGATTAATGAGCAGTTCTTC	TRBV19	.	TRBJ2-1	TRBD1
CASSPSPGGGNTIYF	TGTGCCAGCAGCCCAAGTCCCGGAGGCGGAAACACCATATATTTT	TRBV7-2	once	TRBJ1-3	.
CASSQITNSYEQYF	TGTGCCAGCAGCCAGATTACTAACTCCTACGAGCAGTACTTC	TRBV4-2	.	TRBJ2-7	.
CSVETGVLDTGELFF	TGCAGCGTTGAGACAGGGGTTTTGGACACCGGGGAGCTGTTTTTT	TRBV29-1	once	TRBJ2-2	TRBD1
CASRQYSGTGGNRNQPQHF	TGTGCCAGTCGACAATACTCCGGGACAGGGGGTAATCGCAATCAGCCCCAGCATTTT	TRBV19	.	TRBJ1-5	TRBD1
CASSIWRNEQFF	TGTGCCAGTAGTATATGGAGGAATGAGCAGTTCTTC	TRBV19	.	TRBJ2-1	.
CASSLNREGIQAFF	TGTGCCAGCAGCTTAAACAGGGAGGGAATACAAGCTTTCTTT	TRBV7-9	.	TRBJ1-1	.
CASSSGRSRDYGYTF	TGTGCCAGCAGCTCGGGCCGGTCGAGGGACTATGGCTACACCTTC	TRBV9	.	TRBJ1-2	.
CASSDSGGLGEKLFF	TGTGCCAGCAGTGACTCAGGGGGTCTGGGGGAAAAACTGTTTTTT	TRBV6-4	.	TRBJ1-4	.